This record looks at one TCR beta chain sequence and its context. Other DNA variants within this sample encode the same CDR3. Original methodology: From reference gene primer amplification, estimates of nucleated cell counts were derived. The method was immunoSEQ multiplex PCR; TCRdb's version includes in-frame clones alone and lacks a portion of them. The V and J calls and clone size were taken over from that table, and D and trimming were inferred from the DNA. The sample gives under 300,000 clones, around 84% of which show up once; 6% to 9% is in the top ten. Germline V lookup: CDR1 SGHRS, CDR2 YFSETQ. Trimming removed 0 bases from V and 4 bases from J, with 7 bases in between. CDR3 length equals 13 residues. The data were taken from a study of blood T cell repertoires in COVID-19.

The chain employs TRBV5-1 and TRBJ1-2; D gene ambiguous. What was sequenced was peripheral blood. This receptor was obtained from a woman in her 70s with active or convalescent COVID-19. As DNA, the CDR3 is TGCGCCAGCAGCTTGGGACAATCCTATGGCTACACCTTC. Amino acids: CASSLGQSYGYTF.